The sequence of this TCR beta chain was determined in a study of T-cell reconstitution after alpha-beta-depleted transplantation in children. The junction had 6 bases not matched to a gene; V was cut back by 5 bases and J by 2 bases. The CDR3 consists of 14 residues. Germline CDR1 and CDR2: MGHDK and SYGVNS. For TCRbeta, the library was prepared with unique molecular identifiers. Using its own MiXCR run on the PCR reads, TCRdb lists one record per CDR3 protein. The table has tens of thousands of distinct CDR3 sequences, 7.3% seen once. The material sequenced was PBMCs from the stem cell graft donor, taken from the stem cell graft. This chain links TRBV25-1 with TRBJ2-7; TRBD1 matches at 7 bases. The TCR was taken from a human donor who donated a stem cell graft to a child with acute lymphoblastic leukemia. The CDR3 DNA follows: TGTGCCAGCAGTAGGGGACAGAGTGCCTACGAGCAGTACTTC. Protein product: CASSRGQSAYEQYF.